This passage covers 2 T cell receptor beta chains from one sample sequenced in a study of OX40 agonist ivuxolimab in advanced cancers. Produced via immunoSEQ multiplex PCR; TCRdb's table is partial and in-frame only. The table has 50,000 to 80,000 clones, about 91% seen once. The material was CD4+ or CD8+ T cells sorted from blood, obtained in a trial of the OX40 agonist ivuxolimab. The receptors come from an adult with an advanced solid tumor such as melanoma, head and neck, liver or kidney cancer.

The chain employs TRBV9 and TRBJ2-2, with TRBD2 matching over 7 bases. The CDR3 spans 15 residues. Germline V gives CDR1 SGDLS, CDR2 YYNGEE. After removal of 0 bases from V and 5 bases from J, the junction contained 4 bases not matched to a gene. The CDR3 loop reads CASSVVGGSTGELFF. CDR3 coding DNA: TGTGCCAGCAGCGTAGTCGGCGGGAGTACCGGGGAGCTGTTTTTT.

The chain recombines TRBV13 with TRBJ2-1; D perhaps matches TRBD1 (5 bases). The CDR3 extends over 17 amino acids. Per the germline V gene, CDR1 is PRHDT and CDR2 is FYEKMQ (reference sequence). Trimming took 0 bases from V and 4 from J, leaving 16 bases between them. The CDR3 here is CASSLGSGRGYYNEQFF. In nucleotides, the CDR3 is TGTGCCAGCAGCTTAGGGTCTGGAAGGGGATATTACAATGAGCAGTTCTTC.